The T cell receptor (beta chain) under discussion was sequenced for a study of control samples from healthy donors and cancer patients. Repertoires were generated with immunoSEQ multiplex PCR, while TCRdb's copy carries only in-frame clones and drops some. The table records 150,000 or so clones, roughly 93% of them present only once. The CDR3 runs 16 residues. The germline V gene encodes CDR1 LNHDA and CDR2 SQIVND (reference sequence). With 4 bases removed from V and 6 bases from J, the gap between germline ends came to 19 bases. Sequenced: blood. The rearrangement joins TRBV19 to TRBJ2-1; D might be TRBD2 (6 bases). The clonotype originates from a man between 18 and 35 years old in good health. The CDR3 here is CASSKADPGLGNEQFF. CDR3 DNA: TGTGCCAGTAGTAAGGCGGACCCGGGACTGGGCAATGAGCAGTTCTTC. Full variable domain (outside the CDR3, taken from reference TRBV19 and TRBJ2-1): DGGITQSPKYLFRKEGQNVTLSCEQNLNHDAMYWYRQDPGQGLRLIYYSQIVNDFQKGDIAEGYSVSREKKESFPLTVTSAQKNPTAFYLCASSKADPGLGNEQFFGPGTRLTVL.